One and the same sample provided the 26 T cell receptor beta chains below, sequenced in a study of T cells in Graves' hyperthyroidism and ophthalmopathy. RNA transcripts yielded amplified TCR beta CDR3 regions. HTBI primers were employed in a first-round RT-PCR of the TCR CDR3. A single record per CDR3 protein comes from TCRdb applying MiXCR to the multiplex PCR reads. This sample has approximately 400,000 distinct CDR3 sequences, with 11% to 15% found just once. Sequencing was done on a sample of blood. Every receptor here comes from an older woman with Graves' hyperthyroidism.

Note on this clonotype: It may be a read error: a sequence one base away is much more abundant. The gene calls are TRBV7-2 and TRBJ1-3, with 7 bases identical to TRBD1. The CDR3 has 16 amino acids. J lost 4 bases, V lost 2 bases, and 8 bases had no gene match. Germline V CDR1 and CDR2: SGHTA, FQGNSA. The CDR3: CASSLTLTGPGNTIYF. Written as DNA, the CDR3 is TGTGCCAGCAGCTTAACCTTGACAGGGCCGGGAAACACCATATATTTT.

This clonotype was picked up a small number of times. CDR3 coding DNA: TGTGCCAGCCGGGTGGGACTAGCGGGAGACGAGCAGTACTTC. Its translation is CASRVGLAGDEQYF. The chain joins TRBV6-1 to TRBJ2-7, with 14 bases matching TRBD2. Germline CDR1 and CDR2: MNHNS and SASEGT. The CDR3 sequence is 14 residues long. After removal of 8 bases from V and 5 bases from J, the junction contained 5 bases not matched to a gene.

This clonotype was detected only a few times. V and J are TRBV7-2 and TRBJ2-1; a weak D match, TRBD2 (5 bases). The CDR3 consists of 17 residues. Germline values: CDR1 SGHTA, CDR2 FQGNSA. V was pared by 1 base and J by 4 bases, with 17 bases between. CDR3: CASSLGSGWRRYNEQFF. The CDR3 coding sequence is TGTGCCAGCAGCTTAGGTTCGGGGTGGCGCAGGTACAATGAGCAGTTCTTC.

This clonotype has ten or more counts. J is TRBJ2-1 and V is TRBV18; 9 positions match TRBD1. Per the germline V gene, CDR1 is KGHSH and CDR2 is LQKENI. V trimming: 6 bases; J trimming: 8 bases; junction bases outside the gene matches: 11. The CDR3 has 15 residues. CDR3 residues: CASSLGDRDGHEQFF. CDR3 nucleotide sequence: TGTGCCAGCTCGCTGGGGGACAGGGATGGTCATGAGCAGTTCTTC.

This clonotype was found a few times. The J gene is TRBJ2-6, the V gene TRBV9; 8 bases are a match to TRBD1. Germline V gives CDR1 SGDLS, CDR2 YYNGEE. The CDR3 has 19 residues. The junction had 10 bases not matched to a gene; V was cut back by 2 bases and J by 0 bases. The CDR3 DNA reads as TGTGCCAGCAGCGTGCCGCAGGGGGCATCCTCCTCTGGGGCCAACGTCCTGACTTTC. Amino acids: CASSVPQGASSSGANVLTF.

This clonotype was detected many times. Here the CDR3 DNA reads TGTGCCAGCAGCCGATCGGGGGGGGAAAAACTGTTTTTT. It codes for CASSRSGGEKLFF. The gene calls are TRBV11-2 and TRBJ1-4, with D tentatively TRBD1 (5 bases). Germline V gene data show CDR1 as SGHAT and CDR2 as FQNNGV. The V end lost 5 bases, the J end lost 8 bases, and 12 bases lay between the germline ends. This CDR3 spans 13 amino acids.

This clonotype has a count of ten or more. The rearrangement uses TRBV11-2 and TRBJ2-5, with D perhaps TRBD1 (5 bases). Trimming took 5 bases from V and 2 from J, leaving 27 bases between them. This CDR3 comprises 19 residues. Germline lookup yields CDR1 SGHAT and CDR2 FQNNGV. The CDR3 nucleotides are TGTGCCAGCAGCACCGCTACCGCCAAGGGCAGGGCCCTACAAGAGACCCAGTACTTC. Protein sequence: CASSTATAKGRALQETQYF.

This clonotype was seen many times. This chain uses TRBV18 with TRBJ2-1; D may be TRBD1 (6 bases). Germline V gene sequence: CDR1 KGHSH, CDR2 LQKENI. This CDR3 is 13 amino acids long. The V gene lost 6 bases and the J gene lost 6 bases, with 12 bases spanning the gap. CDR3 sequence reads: CASSSGQSNEQFF. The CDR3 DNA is TGTGCCAGCTCTTCAGGACAGAGCAATGAGCAGTTCTTC.

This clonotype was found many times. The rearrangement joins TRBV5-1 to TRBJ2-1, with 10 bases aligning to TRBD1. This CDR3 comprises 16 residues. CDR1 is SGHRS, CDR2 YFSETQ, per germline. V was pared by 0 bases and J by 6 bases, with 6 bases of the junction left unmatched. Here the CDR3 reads CASSLVVTGGRNEQFF. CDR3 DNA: TGCGCCAGCAGCTTGGTCGTGACAGGGGGCCGCAATGAGCAGTTCTTC.

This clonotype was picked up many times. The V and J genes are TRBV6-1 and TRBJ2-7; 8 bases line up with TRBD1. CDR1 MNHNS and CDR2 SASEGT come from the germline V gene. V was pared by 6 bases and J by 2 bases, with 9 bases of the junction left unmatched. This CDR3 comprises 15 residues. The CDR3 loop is CASRIRLGQAYEQYF. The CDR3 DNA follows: TGTGCCAGCAGGATCCGGTTGGGACAGGCCTACGAGCAGTACTTC.

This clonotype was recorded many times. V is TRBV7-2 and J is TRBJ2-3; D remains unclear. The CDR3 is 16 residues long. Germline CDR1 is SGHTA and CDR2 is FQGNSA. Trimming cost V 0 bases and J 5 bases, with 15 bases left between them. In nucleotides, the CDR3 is TGTGCCAGCAGCTTAGCAGGGCTAGGCGGACGAGATACGCAGTATTTT. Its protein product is CASSLAGLGGRDTQYF.

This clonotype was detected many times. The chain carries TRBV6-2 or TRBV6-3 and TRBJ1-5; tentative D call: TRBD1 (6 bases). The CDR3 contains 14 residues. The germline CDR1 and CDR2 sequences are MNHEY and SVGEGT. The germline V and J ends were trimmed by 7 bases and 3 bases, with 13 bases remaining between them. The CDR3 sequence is CASTDGQSNQPQHF. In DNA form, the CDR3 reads TGTGCCAGCACCGATGGACAGTCCAATCAGCCCCAGCATTTT.

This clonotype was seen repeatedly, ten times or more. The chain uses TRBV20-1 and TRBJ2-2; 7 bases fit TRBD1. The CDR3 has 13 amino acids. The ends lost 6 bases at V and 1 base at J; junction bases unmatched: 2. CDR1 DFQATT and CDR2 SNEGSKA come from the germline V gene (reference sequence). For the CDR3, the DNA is TGCAGTGCGCGGACAGGGAACACCGGGGAGCTGTTTTTT. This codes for CSARTGNTGELFF.

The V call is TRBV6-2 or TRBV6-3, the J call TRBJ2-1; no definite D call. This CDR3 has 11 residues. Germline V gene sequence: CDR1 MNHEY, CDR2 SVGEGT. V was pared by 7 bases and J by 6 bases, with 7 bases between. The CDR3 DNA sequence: TGTGCCAGCACTCAAGCCAATGAGCAGTTCTTC. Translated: CASTQANEQFF.

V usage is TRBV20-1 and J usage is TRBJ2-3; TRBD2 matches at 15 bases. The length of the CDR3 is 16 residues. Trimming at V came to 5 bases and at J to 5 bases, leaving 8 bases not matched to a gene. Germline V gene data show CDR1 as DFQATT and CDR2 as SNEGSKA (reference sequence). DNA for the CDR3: TGCAGTGCTTCGAGGGGACTAGCGGGAGGAGTAGATACGCAGTATTTT. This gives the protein CSASRGLAGGVDTQYF.

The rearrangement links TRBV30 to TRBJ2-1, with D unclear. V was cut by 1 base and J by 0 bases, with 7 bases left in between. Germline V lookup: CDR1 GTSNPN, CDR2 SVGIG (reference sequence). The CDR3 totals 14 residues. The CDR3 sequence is CAWSGADSYNEQFF. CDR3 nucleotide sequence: TGTGCCTGGAGTGGTGCGGACTCCTACAATGAGCAGTTCTTC.

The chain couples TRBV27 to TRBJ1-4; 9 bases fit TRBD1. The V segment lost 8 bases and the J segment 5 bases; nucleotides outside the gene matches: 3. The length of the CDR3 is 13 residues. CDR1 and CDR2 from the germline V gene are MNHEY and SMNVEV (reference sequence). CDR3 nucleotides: TGTGCCAGCCGGGACAGGGAGAATGAAAAACTGTTTTTT. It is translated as CASRDRENEKLFF.

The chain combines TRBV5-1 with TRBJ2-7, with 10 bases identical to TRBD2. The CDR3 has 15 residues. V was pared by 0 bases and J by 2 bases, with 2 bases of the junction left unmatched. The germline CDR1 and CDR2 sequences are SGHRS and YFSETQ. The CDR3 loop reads CASSLASGSTYEQYF. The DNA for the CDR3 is TGCGCCAGCAGCTTGGCTAGCGGGAGCACCTACGAGCAGTACTTC. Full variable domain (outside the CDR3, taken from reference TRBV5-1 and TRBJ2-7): KAGVTQTPRYLIKTRGQQVTLSCSPISGHRSVSWYQQTPGQGLQFLFEYFSETQRNKGNFPGRFSGRQFSNSRSEMNVSTLELGDSALYLCASSLASGSTYEQYFGPGTRLTVT.

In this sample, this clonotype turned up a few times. In nucleotides, the CDR3 is TGTGCCAGCAGTTACTCCGCAGGCTTGACGGGGGATACGCAGTATTTT. It encodes CASSYSAGLTGDTQYF. This sequence joins TRBV6-5 and TRBJ2-3; a weak D match, TRBD2 (5 bases). This CDR3 spans 16 amino acids. Germline CDR1 reads MNHEY; CDR2 reads SVGAGI. Trimming took 0 bases from V and 6 from J, leaving 16 bases between them.

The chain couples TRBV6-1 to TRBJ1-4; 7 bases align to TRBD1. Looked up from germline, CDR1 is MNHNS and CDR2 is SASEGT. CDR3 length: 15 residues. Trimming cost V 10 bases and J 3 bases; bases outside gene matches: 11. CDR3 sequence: CATNKGGTANEKLFF. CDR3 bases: TGTGCCACCAATAAAGGAGGGACAGCTAATGAAAAACTGTTTTTT.

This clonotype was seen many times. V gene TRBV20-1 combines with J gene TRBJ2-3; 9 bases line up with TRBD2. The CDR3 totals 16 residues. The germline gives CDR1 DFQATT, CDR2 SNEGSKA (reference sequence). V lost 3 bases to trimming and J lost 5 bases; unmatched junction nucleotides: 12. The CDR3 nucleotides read TGCAGTGCTAGTGGTGTAGCGGGAGACGGTGGAGATACGCAGTATTTT. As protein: CSASGVAGDGGDTQYF.

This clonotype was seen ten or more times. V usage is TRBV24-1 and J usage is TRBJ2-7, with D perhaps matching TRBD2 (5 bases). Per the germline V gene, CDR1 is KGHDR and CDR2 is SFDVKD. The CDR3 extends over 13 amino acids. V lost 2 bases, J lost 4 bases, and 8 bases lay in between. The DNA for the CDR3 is TGTGCCACCAGTGATTCGGGGAGATACGAGCAGTACTTC. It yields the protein CATSDSGRYEQYF.

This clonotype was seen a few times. The CDR3 region has the DNA TGTGCCAGCAGTTTAGGGGATTTCACTGAAGCTTTCTTT. This encodes CASSLGDFTEAFF. The chain combines TRBV6-1 with TRBJ1-1; TRBD1 is a possible D gene (5 bases). Trimming took off 5 bases at V and 4 bases at J, with 11 bases between the two ends. CDR1 and CDR2 (germline): MNHNS, SASEGT. CDR3 length: 13 amino acids.

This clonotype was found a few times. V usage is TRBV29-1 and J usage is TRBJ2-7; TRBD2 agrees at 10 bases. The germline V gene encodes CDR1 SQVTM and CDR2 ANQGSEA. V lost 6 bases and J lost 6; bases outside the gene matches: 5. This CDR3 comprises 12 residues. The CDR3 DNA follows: TGCAGCGTAGCTAGCGGGAGCTCCGAGCAGTACTTC. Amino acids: CSVASGSSEQYF.

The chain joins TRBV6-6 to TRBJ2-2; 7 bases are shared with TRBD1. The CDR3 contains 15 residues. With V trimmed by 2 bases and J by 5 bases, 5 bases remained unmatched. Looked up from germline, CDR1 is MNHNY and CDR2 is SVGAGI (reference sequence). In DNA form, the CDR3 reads TGTGCCAGCAGTTACCAGGACAGGAGGACCGGGGAGCTGTTTTTT. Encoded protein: CASSYQDRRTGELFF.

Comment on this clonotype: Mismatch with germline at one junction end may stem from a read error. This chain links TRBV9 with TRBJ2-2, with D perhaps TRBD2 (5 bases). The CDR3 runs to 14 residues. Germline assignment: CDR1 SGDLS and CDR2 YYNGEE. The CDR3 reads CASSRFTNTGELLF. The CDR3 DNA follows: TGTGCCAGCAGCAGGTTCACGAACACCGGGGAGCTGCTTTTT.